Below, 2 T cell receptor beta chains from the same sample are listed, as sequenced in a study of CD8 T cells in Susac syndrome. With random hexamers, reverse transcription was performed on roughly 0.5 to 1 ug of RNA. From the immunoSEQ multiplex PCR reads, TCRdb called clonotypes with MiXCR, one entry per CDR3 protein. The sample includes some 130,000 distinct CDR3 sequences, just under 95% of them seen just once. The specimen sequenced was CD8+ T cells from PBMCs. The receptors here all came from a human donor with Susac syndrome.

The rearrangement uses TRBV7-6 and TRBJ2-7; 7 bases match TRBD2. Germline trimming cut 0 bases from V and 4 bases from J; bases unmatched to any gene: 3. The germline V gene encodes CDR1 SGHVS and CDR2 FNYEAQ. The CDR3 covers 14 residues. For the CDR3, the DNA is TGTGCCAGCAGCTTAGCGGAGCGGGATTACGAGCAGTACTTC. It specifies CASSLAERDYEQYF.

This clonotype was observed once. The CDR3, as DNA: TGTGCCAGCAAGGCACAGGGGGCTTATGAGCAGTTCTTC. As protein: CASKAQGAYEQFF. The V gene is TRBV28, the J gene TRBJ2-1; 9 bases fit TRBD1. The ends lost 7 bases at V and 8 bases at J; junction bases unmatched: 6. Germline CDR1 MDHEN, CDR2 SYDVKM. The CDR3 totals 13 residues.